These T cell receptor beta chains were read from a single sample in a study of blood T cell repertoires in COVID-19. The table came from immunoSEQ multiplex PCR; TCRdb's copy has only in-frame clones and leaves some out. This sample has approximately 190,000 clones; roughly four fifths occur once, and the top ten carry 6% to 8%. The material sequenced was peripheral blood. These TCRs come from a human donor with acute or convalescent COVID-19. The donor label of this sample is uncertain. CDR3s include the opening cysteine and the closing phenylalanine or tryptophan. Each record gives: V gene, D gene, J gene, clone size, CDR3 protein, CDR3 DNA. A D gene is named only where the DNA matches it firmly. Expanded clones are given a class, and other clones once, few, many or no size at all.

v_call: TRBV2
d_call: .
j_call: TRBJ2-1
clone_size: .
cdr3_aa: CASSVEGRSYNEQFF
cdr3_nt: TGTGCCAGCAGTGTAGAAGGGAGATCCTACAATGAGCAGTTCTTC

v_call: TRBV6-5
d_call: .
j_call: TRBJ1-6
clone_size: .
cdr3_aa: CASSYEGYNSPLHF
cdr3_nt: TGTGCCAGCAGTTACGAGGGCTATAATTCACCCCTCCACTTT

v_call: TRBV9
d_call: TRBD1
j_call: TRBJ2-7
clone_size: .
cdr3_aa: CASSVVGTGGPREQYF
cdr3_nt: TGTGCCAGCAGCGTAGTTGGGACAGGGGGCCCCCGCGAGCAGTACTTC

v_call: TRBV15
d_call: TRBD2
j_call: TRBJ2-2
clone_size: once
cdr3_aa: CATSTRMGLAGVMNTGELFF
cdr3_nt: TGTGCCACCAGCACCCGAATGGGACTAGCGGGAGTTATGAACACCGGGGAGCTGTTTTTT

v_call: TRBV30
d_call: .
j_call: TRBJ1-5
clone_size: few
cdr3_aa: CAFAEDSNQPQHF
cdr3_nt: TGTGCCTTTGCAGAGGATAGCAATCAGCCCCAGCATTTT

v_call: TRBV20-1
d_call: .
j_call: TRBJ1-6
clone_size: .
cdr3_aa: CSASPGDNSPLHF
cdr3_nt: TGCAGTGCTAGTCCCGGGGATAATTCACCCCTCCACTTT

v_call: TRBV3-1/TRBV3-2
d_call: TRBD1
j_call: TRBJ2-7
clone_size: .
cdr3_aa: CASSQSSGTGAYEQYF
cdr3_nt: TGTGCCAGCAGCCAGAGTTCCGGGACAGGGGCCTACGAGCAGTACTTC

v_call: TRBV9
d_call: TRBD2
j_call: TRBJ2-1
clone_size: .
cdr3_aa: CASSVGGLAPYNEQFF
cdr3_nt: TGTGCCAGCAGCGTAGGGGGACTAGCGCCTTACAATGAGCAGTTCTTC

v_call: TRBV27
d_call: .
j_call: TRBJ2-7
clone_size: .
cdr3_aa: CASSSLRGDASYEQYF
cdr3_nt: TGTGCCAGCAGCTCTCTAAGGGGCGATGCCTCCTACGAGCAGTACTTC

v_call: TRBV30
d_call: TRBD2
j_call: TRBJ2-3
clone_size: once
cdr3_aa: CAWSSGGSGRNTQYF
cdr3_nt: TGTGCCTGGAGCTCCGGGGGTAGCGGGAGAAATACGCAGTATTTT

v_call: TRBV5-8
d_call: .
j_call: TRBJ1-5
clone_size: few
cdr3_aa: CASSLYSNQPQHF
cdr3_nt: TGTGCCAGCAGCTTATATAGCAATCAGCCCCAGCATTTT

v_call: TRBV15
d_call: TRBD2
j_call: TRBJ2-3
clone_size: .
cdr3_aa: CATSRVAGVGTDTQYF
cdr3_nt: TGTGCCACCAGCAGAGTAGCGGGAGTAGGCACAGATACGCAGTATTTT

v_call: TRBV10-3
d_call: TRBD1
j_call: TRBJ1-2
clone_size: .
cdr3_aa: CAISTGTGWDYGYTF
cdr3_nt: TGTGCCATCAGTACCGGGACAGGGTGGGACTATGGCTACACCTTC

v_call: TRBV9
d_call: .
j_call: TRBJ2-3
clone_size: .
cdr3_aa: CASSVQVADTQYF
cdr3_nt: TGTGCCAGCAGCGTTCAGGTGGCAGATACGCAGTATTTT

v_call: TRBV30
d_call: TRBD1
j_call: TRBJ2-1
clone_size: .
cdr3_aa: CAWATGSYNEQFF
cdr3_nt: TGTGCCTGGGCGACAGGGAGTTACAATGAGCAGTTCTTC

v_call: TRBV14
d_call: TRBD1
j_call: TRBJ2-4
clone_size: .
cdr3_aa: CASSRDSLAKNIQYF
cdr3_nt: TGTGCCAGCAGCCGGGACAGTTTAGCCAAAAACATTCAGTACTTC

v_call: TRBV19
d_call: .
j_call: TRBJ2-7
clone_size: .
cdr3_aa: CATRGSPPNSYEQYF
cdr3_nt: TGTGCAACTAGGGGGAGCCCACCTAACTCCTACGAGCAGTACTTC

v_call: TRBV7-6
d_call: .
j_call: TRBJ2-2
clone_size: .
cdr3_aa: CASRFDSASGELFF
cdr3_nt: TGTGCCAGCAGGTTCGACTCTGCCAGCGGGGAGCTGTTTTTT

v_call: TRBV11-1
d_call: .
j_call: TRBJ2-7
clone_size: .
cdr3_aa: CASSLAQSGPYEQYF
cdr3_nt: TGTGCCAGCAGCTTAGCGCAGAGCGGCCCCTACGAGCAGTACTTC

v_call: TRBV27
d_call: TRBD1
j_call: TRBJ1-2
clone_size: .
cdr3_aa: CASSPLGTGYGYTF
cdr3_nt: TGTGCCAGCAGCCCCCTCGGGACAGGCTATGGCTACACCTTC